These T cell receptor beta chains were read from a single sample in a study of cytotoxic CD8 clonotypes in ibrutinib-treated CLL. Using immunoSEQ multiplex PCR, the repertoire was profiled, and TCRdb retains in-frame clones only, with some absent. Of about 68,000 clones in the sample, around 80% were seen once. The sample here was PBMCs, taken at disease progression, from a patient treated with ibrutinib. The receptors here all came from a human donor with chronic lymphocytic leukemia. Each CDR3 is given with its conserved first and last residue. Each record gives: CDR3 length, D gene, clone size, V gene, J gene, CDR3 protein, CDR3 DNA. A D gene is named only where the DNA matches it firmly. Rows give clone size only sometimes, using once, few, many, or a class for an expanded clone.

>14|TRBD1|.|TRBV28|TRBJ1-2
CASSSIGRGNGYTF
TGTGCCAGCAGTTCCATCGGCAGGGGGAATGGCTACACCTTC
>16|.|.|TRBV2|TRBJ1-1
CASSDDSTAMNTEAFF
TGTGCCAGCAGTGACGATTCGACAGCGATGAACACTGAAGCTTTCTTT
>15|.|.|TRBV11-2|TRBJ1-1
CASSPRNRENTEAFF
TGTGCCAGCAGCCCAAGGAATCGAGAGAACACTGAAGCTTTCTTT
>14|.|.|TRBV5-1|TRBJ1-1
CASSFDRMNTEAFF
TGCGCCAGCAGCTTCGACAGAATGAACACTGAAGCTTTCTTT
>19|TRBD2|.|TRBV4-1|TRBJ2-5
CASSQVKGTSGRFTETQYF
TGCGCCAGCAGCCAAGTTAAAGGGACTAGCGGGAGGTTCACAGAGACCCAGTACTTC
>14|.|.|TRBV18|TRBJ1-1
CASSPQKGLGEAFF
TGTGCCAGCTCACCACAAAAGGGTCTGGGAGAGGCTTTCTTT
>16|.|.|TRBV27|TRBJ1-5
CASSLLYRPSNQPQHF
TGTGCCAGCAGTTTATTATACAGACCTAGCAATCAGCCCCAGCATTTT
>17|.|.|TRBV5-1|TRBJ2-3
CASSRLAGTLSTDTQYF
TGCGCCAGCAGCCGCCTTGCCGGGACACTCAGCACAGATACGCAGTATTTT
>14|.|.|TRBV5-6|TRBJ2-5
CASTRITQGETQYF
TGTGCCAGCACCAGGATTACTCAAGGAGAGACCCAGTACTTC
>14|.|.|TRBV18|TRBJ1-5
CASSPGRGDQPQHF
TGTGCCAGCTCCCCCGGGAGGGGTGATCAGCCCCAGCATTTT
>17|.|.|TRBV7-3|TRBJ2-5
CASSLPAFDQYQETQYF
TGTGCCAGCAGCTTACCCGCCTTCGATCAGTACCAAGAGACCCAGTACTTC
>14|.|.|TRBV6-6|TRBJ2-5
CASSYSGSQETQYF
TGTGCCAGCAGTTACTCTGGAAGCCAAGAGACCCAGTACTTC
>14|TRBD2|few|TRBV9|TRBJ2-4
CASSSRGGENIQYF
TGTGCCAGCAGCTCGCGGGGGGGCGAGAACATTCAGTACTTC
>14|TRBD2|.|TRBV5-1|TRBJ2-5
CASRPLAGQETQYF
TGCGCCAGCAGGCCTCTAGCGGGGCAAGAGACCCAGTACTTC
>16|TRBD1|.|TRBV6-5|TRBJ2-6
CASSLEDRAGANVLTF
TGTGCCAGCAGTTTAGAAGACAGGGCTGGGGCCAACGTCCTGACTTTC
>14|.|few|TRBV11-2|TRBJ2-7
CASSLDLFPYEQYF
TGTGCCAGCAGCTTAGATCTGTTCCCCTACGAGCAGTACTTC
>12|.|.|TRBV29-1|TRBJ1-2
CSVAQGIGGYTF
TGCAGCGTTGCGCAGGGTATTGGTGGCTACACCTTC
>14|.|.|TRBV19|TRBJ2-5
CASSRRWGQETQYF
TGTGCCAGTAGTCGTCGTTGGGGCCAAGAGACCCAGTACTTC
>14|.|.|TRBV2|TRBJ1-4
CASSEAVNDEKLFF
TGTGCCAGCAGTGAAGCTGTAAATGATGAAAAACTGTTTTTT
>13|.|once|TRBV6-5|TRBJ1-1
CASQRGAETEAFF
TGTGCCAGCCAGCGGGGGGCAGAAACTGAAGCTTTCTTT
>15|.|.|TRBV28|TRBJ1-1
CASSLYVDPSTEAFF
TGTGCCAGCAGTTTATACGTGGATCCCTCCACTGAAGCTTTCTTT
>14|TRBD2|.|TRBV9|TRBJ2-2
CASSVLAGGGELFF
TGTGCCAGCAGCGTACTAGCGGGCGGCGGGGAGCTGTTTTTT
>14|.|few|TRBV4-1|TRBJ1-5
CASSQETGYQPQHF
TGCGCCAGCAGCCAAGAAACAGGGTATCAGCCCCAGCATTTT
>17|TRBD1|.|TRBV27|TRBJ1-2
CASSLTSGTGGGYGYTF
TGTGCCAGCAGTTTAACCTCCGGGACAGGGGGCGGCTATGGCTACACCTTC
>15|.|.|TRBV5-1|TRBJ1-1
CASKSGLGLNTEAFF
TGCGCCAGCAAGTCCGGTCTGGGCTTGAACACTGAAGCTTTCTTT
>13|.|.|TRBV18|TRBJ1-5
CASSGDRNQPQHF
TGTGCCAGCTCAGGGGACCGAAATCAGCCCCAGCATTTT
>12|.|.|TRBV7-2|TRBJ2-4
CASSGPGTRQYF
TGTGCCAGCAGCGGTCCGGGGACTCGGCAGTACTTC
>15|.|.|TRBV5-1|TRBJ2-1
CASSVRQGRYNEQFF
TGCGCCAGCAGCGTCCGTCAGGGTCGCTACAATGAGCAGTTCTTC
>20|.|.|TRBV10-1|TRBJ2-2
CASSESAPGTSLINTGELFF
TGCGCCAGCAGTGAGTCTGCCCCAGGGACATCTCTCATCAACACCGGGGAGCTGTTTTTT
>15|.|.|TRBV4-1|TRBJ1-6
CASRPPYSYNSPLHF
TGCGCCAGCAGACCACCCTACTCCTATAATTCACCCCTCCACTTT
>14|.|.|TRBV4-2|TRBJ1-4
CASSQGAGNEKLFF
TGTGCCAGCAGCCAAGGGGCAGGTAATGAAAAACTGTTTTTT
>13|.|.|TRBV6-4|TRBJ1-1
CASSERGTTEAFF
TGTGCCAGCAGTGAGAGGGGGACCACTGAAGCTTTCTTT